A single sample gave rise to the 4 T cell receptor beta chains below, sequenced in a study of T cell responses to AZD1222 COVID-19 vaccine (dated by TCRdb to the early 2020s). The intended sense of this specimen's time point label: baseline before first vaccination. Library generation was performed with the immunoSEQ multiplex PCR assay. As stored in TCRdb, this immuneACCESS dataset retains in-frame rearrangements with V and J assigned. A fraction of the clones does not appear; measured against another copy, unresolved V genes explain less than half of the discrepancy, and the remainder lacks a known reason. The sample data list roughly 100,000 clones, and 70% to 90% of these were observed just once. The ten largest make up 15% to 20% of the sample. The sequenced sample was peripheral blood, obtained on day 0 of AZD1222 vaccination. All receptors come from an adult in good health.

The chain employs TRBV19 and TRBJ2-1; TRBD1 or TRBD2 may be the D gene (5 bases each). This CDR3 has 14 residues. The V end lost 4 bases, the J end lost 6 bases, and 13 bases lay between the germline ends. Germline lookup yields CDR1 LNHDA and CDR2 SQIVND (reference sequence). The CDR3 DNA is TGTGCCAGTAGTACCGTGGGGACGGTCAATGAGCAGTTCTTC. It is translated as CASSTVGTVNEQFF.

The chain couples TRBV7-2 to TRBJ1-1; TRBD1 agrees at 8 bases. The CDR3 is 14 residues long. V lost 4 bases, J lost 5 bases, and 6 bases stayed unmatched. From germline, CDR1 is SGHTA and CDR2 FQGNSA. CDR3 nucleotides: TGTGCCAGCAGCTGGGGACAGGCCTTAACTGAAGCTTTCTTT. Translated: CASSWGQALTEAFF.

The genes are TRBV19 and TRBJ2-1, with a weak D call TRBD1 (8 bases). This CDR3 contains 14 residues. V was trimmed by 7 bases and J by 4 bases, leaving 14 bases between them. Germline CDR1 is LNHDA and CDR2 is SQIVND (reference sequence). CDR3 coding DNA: TGTGCCAGTATAGACAGGGGAGGGTACAATGAGCAGTTCTTC. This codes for CASIDRGGYNEQFF.

The CDR3 coding sequence is TGCGCCAGCAGCTTGACACAGTCTAACTATGGCTACACCTTC. Its translation is CASSLTQSNYGYTF. This chain uses TRBV5-1 with TRBJ1-2; no reliable D call. The CDR3 is made up of 14 amino acids. Trimming removed 1 base at V and 0 bases at J, with 7 bases between. Germline V gene lookup returns CDR1 SGHRS and CDR2 YFSETQ.